This is a list of T cell receptor beta chains from one sample in a study of regulatory T cells in long-lasting Graves disease. In TCRdb, the multiplex PCR reads were re-called with MiXCR into one record per CDR3 protein. Found here are 350,000 to 450,000 distinct CDR3 sequences, about 15% of them singletons; the top ten hold 16%. These data were also reused for a study on T cells in Graves' hyperthyroidism and ophthalmopathy.

The sample here was peripheral blood mononuclear cells (PBMCs), taken at new diagnosis, from a patient treated with antithyroid drugs. These receptors all stem from a woman aged 25 to 39 with Graves disease. CDR3s include the opening cysteine and the closing phenylalanine or tryptophan. The D gene is left open where the match is weak. Clone size is shown for a subset of rows, as once, few, many or a class of expanded clone.

j_call	v_call	clone_size	d_call	cdr3_length	cdr3_aa	cdr3_nt
TRBJ2-5	TRBV5-1	many	TRBD2	17	CASSKGTSQPSGETQYF	TGCGCCAGCAGCAAAGGGACTAGCCAACCTTCAGGAGAGACCCAGTACTTC
TRBJ2-1	TRBV2	.	TRBD2	17	CASRDTSGRAGDSEQFF	TGTGCCAGCAGGGATACTAGCGGGAGGGCCGGGGACAGCGAGCAGTTCTTC
TRBJ2-1	TRBV12-5	once	.	15	CASGFEGGGKGEQFF	TGTGCTAGTGGTTTTGAGGGAGGGGGCAAAGGTGAGCAGTTCTTC
TRBJ2-3	TRBV6-2/TRBV6-3	.	.	14	CASSEVPGADTQYF	TGTGCCAGCAGTGAGGTACCAGGAGCAGATACGCAGTATTTT
TRBJ2-1	TRBV12-3/TRBV12-4	.	.	15	CASSLARTIYNEQFF	TGTGCCAGCAGTTTAGCCCGAACCATATACAATGAGCAGTTCTTC
TRBJ2-1	TRBV24-1	few	.	16	CATSDLVRGSRDEQFF	TGTGCCACCAGTGATTTGGTCCGGGGATCGAGGGATGAGCAGTTCTTC
TRBJ2-1	TRBV20-1	many	.	13	CSAQKASTNEQFF	TGCAGTGCTCAGAAAGCTTCTACAAATGAGCAGTTCTTC
TRBJ1-1	TRBV20-1	many	.	11	CSAGGDTEAFF	TGCAGTGCGGGGGGGGACACTGAAGCTTTCTTT
TRBJ2-5	TRBV6-5	many	TRBD2	15	CASSYSSGRLETQYF	TGTGCCAGCAGTTACTCTAGCGGGAGATTGGAGACCCAGTACTTC
TRBJ2-7	TRBV4-1	few	.	11	CASSQQGRQYF	TGCGCCAGCAGCCAGCAGGGGAGGCAGTACTTC
TRBJ2-1	TRBV3-1	few	TRBD2	18	CASSQDVGSGSSYNEQFF	TGTGCCAGCAGCCAAGATGTTGGTAGCGGGAGTAGCTACAATGAGCAGTTCTTC
TRBJ1-3	TRBV27	few	.	14	CASRPGRAGSTIYF	TGTGCCAGCAGACCGGGACGGGCTGGAAGCACCATATATTTT
TRBJ2-7	TRBV3-1	few	.	14	CASSSGTSQREQYF	TGTGCCAGCAGTTCCGGGACCTCCCAAAGGGAGCAGTACTTC
TRBJ2-1	TRBV5-1	.	.	20	CASSRLGGAGRGFGYNEQFF	TGCGCCAGCAGCCGGTTGGGTGGAGCGGGAAGGGGGTTCGGGTACAATGAGCAGTTCTTC
TRBJ2-1	TRBV4-1	.	.	16	CASSQRAGGTYNEQFF	TGCGCCAGCAGCCAAAGGGCTGGGGGGACCTACAATGAGCAGTTCTTC
TRBJ2-7	TRBV5-1	many	TRBD1	15	CASSIGTALGYEQYF	TGCGCCAGCAGCATCGGGACAGCCTTAGGCTACGAGCAGTACTTC
TRBJ2-1	TRBV5-1	few	.	15	CASSLTGRDLDEQFF	TGCGCCAGCAGCTTGACTGGCCGGGACTTGGATGAGCAGTTCTTC
TRBJ1-2	TRBV20-1	many	TRBD1	13	CSASAGTVYGYTF	TGCAGTGCTAGCGCCGGGACAGTTTATGGCTACACCTTC
TRBJ1-4	TRBV5-6	.	.	15	CASSAPSGFVEKLFF	TGTGCCAGCAGCGCCCCAAGCGGATTCGTTGAAAAACTGTTTTTT
TRBJ1-1	TRBV30	many	.	11	CAWSVTGKAFF	TGTGCCTGGAGTGTAACGGGAAAAGCTTTCTTT
TRBJ1-2	TRBV6-1	few	TRBD1	15	CASTTRTGEGYGYTF	TGTGCCAGCACGACAAGGACAGGGGAGGGTTATGGCTACACCTTC
TRBJ2-1	TRBV28	many	TRBD2	15	CASRLAGLTNNEQFF	TGTGCCAGCAGATTAGCGGGACTAACCAACAATGAGCAGTTCTTC
TRBJ2-7	TRBV29-1	many	.	14	CSVESSGNSYEQYF	TGCAGCGTTGAGTCAAGCGGAAACTCCTACGAGCAGTACTTC
TRBJ2-5	TRBV20-1	few	TRBD1	13	CSASRGLRETQYF	TGCAGTGCATCAAGGGGGCTACGGGAGACCCAGTACTTC
TRBJ2-3	TRBV11-1	many	.	14	CASSLEEFTDTQYF	TGTGCCAGCAGCTTAGAGGAGTTCACAGATACGCAGTATTTT
TRBJ1-2	TRBV5-6	many	.	17	CASSHDRPTTSNYGYTF	TGTGCCAGCAGCCACGACAGACCAACTACGTCTAACTATGGCTACACCTTC
TRBJ2-1	TRBV6-1	many	.	15	CASSEVGRDMDEQFF	TGTGCCAGCAGTGAAGTTGGGCGGGATATGGATGAGCAGTTCTTC
TRBJ2-1	TRBV10-3	.	TRBD1	15	CAISESFDRGNEQFF	TGTGCCATCAGTGAGTCGTTCGACAGGGGAAATGAGCAGTTCTTC
TRBJ2-7	TRBV20-1	.	.	16	CSARGSAKVATYEQYF	TGCAGTGCTAGAGGCTCCGCTAAAGTTGCTACCTACGAGCAGTACTTC
TRBJ2-1	TRBV14	many	TRBD2	18	CASSQAGGRVSSYNEQFF	TGTGCCAGCAGCCAAGCGGGAGGACGCGTGAGCTCCTACAATGAGCAGTTCTTC
TRBJ2-7	TRBV10-2	many	.	13	CASSPDRLYEQYF	TGCGCCAGCAGTCCGGACAGACTTTACGAGCAGTACTTC
TRBJ1-5	TRBV24-1	many	.	16	CAAPARQEITNQPQHF	TGTGCCGCCCCAGCGAGACAGGAAATAACAAATCAGCCCCAGCATTTT